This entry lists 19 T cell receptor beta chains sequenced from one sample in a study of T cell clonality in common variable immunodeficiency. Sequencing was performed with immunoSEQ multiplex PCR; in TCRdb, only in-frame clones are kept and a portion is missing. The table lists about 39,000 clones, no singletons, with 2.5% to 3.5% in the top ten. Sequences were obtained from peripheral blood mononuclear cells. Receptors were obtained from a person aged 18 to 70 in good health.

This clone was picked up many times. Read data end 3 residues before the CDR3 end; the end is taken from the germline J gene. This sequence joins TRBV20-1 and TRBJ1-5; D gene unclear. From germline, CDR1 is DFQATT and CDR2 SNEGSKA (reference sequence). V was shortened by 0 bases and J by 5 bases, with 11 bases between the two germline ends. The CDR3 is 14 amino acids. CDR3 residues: CSARDPQEYQPQHF. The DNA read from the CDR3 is TGCAGTGCTAGAGATCCCCAGGAATATCAGCCC.

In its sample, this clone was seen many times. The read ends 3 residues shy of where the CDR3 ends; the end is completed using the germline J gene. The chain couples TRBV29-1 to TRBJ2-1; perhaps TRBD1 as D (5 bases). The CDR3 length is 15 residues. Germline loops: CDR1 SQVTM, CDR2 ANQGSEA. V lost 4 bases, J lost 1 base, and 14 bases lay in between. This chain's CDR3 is CSVVGQGASYNEQFF. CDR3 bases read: TGCAGCGTTGTAGGGCAGGGCGCTTCCTACAATGAG.

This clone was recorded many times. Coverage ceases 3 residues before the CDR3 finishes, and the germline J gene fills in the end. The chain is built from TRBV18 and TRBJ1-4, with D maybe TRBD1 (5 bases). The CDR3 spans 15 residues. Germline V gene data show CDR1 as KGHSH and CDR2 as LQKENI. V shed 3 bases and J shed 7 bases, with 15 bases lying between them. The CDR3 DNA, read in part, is TGTGCCAGCTCACCCAAGAGGGGTTTCGGTGAAAAA. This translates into CASSPKRGFGEK. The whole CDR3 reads CASSPKRGFGEKLFF.

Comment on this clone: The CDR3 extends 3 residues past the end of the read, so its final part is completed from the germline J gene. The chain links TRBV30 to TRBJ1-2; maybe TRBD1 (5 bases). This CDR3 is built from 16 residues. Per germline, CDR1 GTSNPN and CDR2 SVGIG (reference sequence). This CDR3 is CAWSVRGRASTDTYTF. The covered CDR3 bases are TGTGCCTGGAGTGTACGAGGCAGGGCCAGCACAGATACC.

The covered CDR3 bases are TGTGCCAGCACGGCGGGAGAATATAATGAG. Translated: CASTAGEYNE. In full, the CDR3 reads CASTAGEYNEQFF. This sequence joins TRBV2 and TRBJ2-1; 7 bases line up with TRBD2. The read terminates 3 residues ahead of where the CDR3 ends, so the germline J gene completes it. Looked up from germline, CDR1 is SNHLY and CDR2 is FYNNEI. CDR3 size: 13 residues. V was clipped by 7 bases and J by 7 bases; unmatched bases: 7.

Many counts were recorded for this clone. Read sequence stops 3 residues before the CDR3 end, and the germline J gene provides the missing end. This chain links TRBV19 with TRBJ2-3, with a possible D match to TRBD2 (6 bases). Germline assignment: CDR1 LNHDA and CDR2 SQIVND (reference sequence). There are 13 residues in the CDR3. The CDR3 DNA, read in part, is TGTGCCAGTAGTGATGGGGACTTCACGACG. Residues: CASSDGDFTT. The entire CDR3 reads CASSDGDFTTQYF.

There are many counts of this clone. The CDR3 reads CSAIDSYVLTF. The CDR3 DNA, read in part, is TGCAGCGCGATAGACAGTTACGTC. V usage is TRBV29-1 and J usage is TRBJ2-6; D is possibly TRBD1 (5 bases). The CDR3 is cut off 3 residues early in the read; its end comes from the germline J gene. The CDR3 is 11 residues long. Trimming left V 7 bases short and J 11 bases short, with 12 bases between. CDR1 is SQVTM and CDR2 is ANQGSEA in the germline V gene.

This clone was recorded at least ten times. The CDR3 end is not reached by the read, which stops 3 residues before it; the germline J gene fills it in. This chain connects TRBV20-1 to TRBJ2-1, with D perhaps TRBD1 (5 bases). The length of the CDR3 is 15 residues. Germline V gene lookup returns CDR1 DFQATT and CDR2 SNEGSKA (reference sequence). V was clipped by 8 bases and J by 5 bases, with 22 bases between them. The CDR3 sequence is CSPKMSGQDNNEQFF. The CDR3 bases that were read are TGCAGTCCAAAGATGTCTGGCCAGGACAACAATGAG.

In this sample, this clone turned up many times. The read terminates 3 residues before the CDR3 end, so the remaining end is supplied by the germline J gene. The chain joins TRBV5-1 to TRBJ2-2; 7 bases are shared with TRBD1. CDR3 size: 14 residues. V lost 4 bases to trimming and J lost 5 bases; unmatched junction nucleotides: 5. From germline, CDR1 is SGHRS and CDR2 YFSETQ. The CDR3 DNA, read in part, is TGCGCCAGCAGCAAGGGACAGCGTACCGGGGAG. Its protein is CASSKGQRTGE. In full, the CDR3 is CASSKGQRTGELFF.

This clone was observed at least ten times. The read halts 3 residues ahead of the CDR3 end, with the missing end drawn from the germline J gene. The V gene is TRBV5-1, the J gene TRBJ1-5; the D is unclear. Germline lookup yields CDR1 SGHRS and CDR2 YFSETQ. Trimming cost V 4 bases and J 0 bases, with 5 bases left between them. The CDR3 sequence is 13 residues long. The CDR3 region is CASSVDSNQPQHF. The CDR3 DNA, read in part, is TGCGCCAGCAGCGTAGATAGCAATCAGCCC.

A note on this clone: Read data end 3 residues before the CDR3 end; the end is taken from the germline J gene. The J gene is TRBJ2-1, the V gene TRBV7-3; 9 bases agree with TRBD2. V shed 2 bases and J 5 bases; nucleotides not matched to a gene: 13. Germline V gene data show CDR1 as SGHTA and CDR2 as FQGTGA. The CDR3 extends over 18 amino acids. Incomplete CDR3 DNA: TGTGCCAGCAGCTTATTTGGACCGGGGACTAGCATACACAATGAG. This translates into CASSLFGPGTSIHNE. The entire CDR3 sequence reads CASSLFGPGTSIHNEQFF.

The CDR3 sequence is CASSISSPTETQYF. The DNA read from the CDR3 is TGTGCCAGTAGTATTTCATCCCCGACAGAAACC. V and J are TRBV19 and TRBJ2-5; TRBD1 might be the D (5 bases). The read is 3 residues too short to cover the CDR3 end, so that end is filled in from the germline J gene. The CDR3 runs to 14 residues. Germline V gene data show CDR1 as LNHDA and CDR2 as SQIVND (reference sequence).

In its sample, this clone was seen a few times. The sequenced CDR3 bases are TGCAGTGCTAACCAGCCCCCTAGAGACGAG. This codes for CSANQPPRDE. The entire CDR3 sequence reads CSANQPPRDEQYF. The genes are TRBV20-1 and TRBJ2-7, with no clear D. The CDR3 extends 3 residues past the end of the read, so its final part is completed from the germline J gene. V was clipped by 4 bases and J by 5 bases, with 15 bases between them. The germline CDR1 and CDR2 sequences are DFQATT and SNEGSKA (reference sequence). CDR3 length equals 13 residues.

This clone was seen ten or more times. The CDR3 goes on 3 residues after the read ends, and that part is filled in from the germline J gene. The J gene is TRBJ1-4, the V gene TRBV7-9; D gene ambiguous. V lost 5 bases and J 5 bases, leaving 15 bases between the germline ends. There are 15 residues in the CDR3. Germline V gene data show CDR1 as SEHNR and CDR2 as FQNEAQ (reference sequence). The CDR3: CASSPPRSLNEKLFF. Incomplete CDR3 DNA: TGTGCCAGCAGCCCTCCCCGAAGCCTGAATGAAAAA.

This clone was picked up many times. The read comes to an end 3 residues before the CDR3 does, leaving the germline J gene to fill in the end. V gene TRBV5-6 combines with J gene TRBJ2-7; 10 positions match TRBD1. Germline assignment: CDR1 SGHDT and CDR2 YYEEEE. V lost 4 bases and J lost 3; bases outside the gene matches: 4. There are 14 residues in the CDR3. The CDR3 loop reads CASSPGQGDYEQYF. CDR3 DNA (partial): TGTGCCAGCAGCCCCGGACAGGGGGACTACGAG.

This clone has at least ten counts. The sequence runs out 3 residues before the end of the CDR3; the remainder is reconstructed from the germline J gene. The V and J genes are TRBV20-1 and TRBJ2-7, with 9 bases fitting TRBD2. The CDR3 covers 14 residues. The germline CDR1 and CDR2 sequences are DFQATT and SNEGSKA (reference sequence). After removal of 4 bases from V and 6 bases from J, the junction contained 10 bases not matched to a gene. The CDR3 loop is CSATVAGATPEQYF. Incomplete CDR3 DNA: TGCAGTGCTACGGTAGCGGGAGCTACCCCCGAG.

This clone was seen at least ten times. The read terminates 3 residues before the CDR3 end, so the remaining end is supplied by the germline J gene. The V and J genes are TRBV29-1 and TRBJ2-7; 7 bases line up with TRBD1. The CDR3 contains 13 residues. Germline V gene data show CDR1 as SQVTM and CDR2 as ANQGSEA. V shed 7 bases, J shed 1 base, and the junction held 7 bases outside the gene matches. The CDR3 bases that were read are TGCAGCGCTTACCAGGGGGATTCCTACGAG. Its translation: CSAYQGDSYE. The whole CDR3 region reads CSAYQGDSYEQYF.

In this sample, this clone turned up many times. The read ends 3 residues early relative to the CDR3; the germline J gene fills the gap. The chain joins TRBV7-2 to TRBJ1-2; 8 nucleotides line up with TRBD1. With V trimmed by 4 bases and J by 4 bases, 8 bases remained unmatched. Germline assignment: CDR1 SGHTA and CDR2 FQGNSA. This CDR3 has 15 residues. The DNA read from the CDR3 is TGTGCCAGCAGCTCAGGGACAGGCCCTTTCTATGGC. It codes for CASSSGTGPFYG. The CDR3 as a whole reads CASSSGTGPFYGYTF.

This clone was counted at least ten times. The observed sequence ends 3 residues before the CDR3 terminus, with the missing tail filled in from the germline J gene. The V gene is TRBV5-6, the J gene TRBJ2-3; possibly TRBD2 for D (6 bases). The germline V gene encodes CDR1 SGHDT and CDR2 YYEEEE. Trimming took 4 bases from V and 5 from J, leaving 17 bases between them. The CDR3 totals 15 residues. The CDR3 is CASSLAVGGLDTQYF. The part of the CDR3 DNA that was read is TGTGCCAGCAGCCTCGCCGTCGGGGGATTAGATACG.